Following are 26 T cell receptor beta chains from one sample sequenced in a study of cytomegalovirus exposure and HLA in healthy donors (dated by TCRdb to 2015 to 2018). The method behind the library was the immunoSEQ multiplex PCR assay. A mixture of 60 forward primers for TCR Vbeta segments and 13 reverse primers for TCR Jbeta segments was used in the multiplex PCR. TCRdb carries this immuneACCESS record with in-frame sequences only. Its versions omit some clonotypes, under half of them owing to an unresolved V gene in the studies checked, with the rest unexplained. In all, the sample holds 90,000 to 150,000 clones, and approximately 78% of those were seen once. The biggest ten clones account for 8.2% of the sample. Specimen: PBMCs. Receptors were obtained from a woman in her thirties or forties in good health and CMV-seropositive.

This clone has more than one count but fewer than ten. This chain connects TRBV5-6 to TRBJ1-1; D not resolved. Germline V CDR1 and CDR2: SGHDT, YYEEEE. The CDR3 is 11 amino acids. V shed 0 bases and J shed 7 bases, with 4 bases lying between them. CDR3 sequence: CASSLGVEAFF. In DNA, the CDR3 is TGTGCCAGCAGCTTGGGAGTTGAAGCTTTCTTT.

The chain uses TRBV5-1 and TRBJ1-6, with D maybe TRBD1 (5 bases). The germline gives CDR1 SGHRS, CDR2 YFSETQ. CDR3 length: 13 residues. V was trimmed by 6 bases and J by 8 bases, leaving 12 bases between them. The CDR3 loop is CASKGAADSPLHF. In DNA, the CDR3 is TGCGCCAGCAAAGGGGCCGCGGATTCACCCCTCCACTTT.

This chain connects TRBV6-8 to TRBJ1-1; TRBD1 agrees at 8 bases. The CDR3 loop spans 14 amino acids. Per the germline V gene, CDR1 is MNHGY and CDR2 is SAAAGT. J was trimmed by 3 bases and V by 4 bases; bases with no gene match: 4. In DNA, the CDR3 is TGTGCCAGCAGTTCCAGGGGGCGGGACACTGAAGCTTTCTTT. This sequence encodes CASSSRGRDTEAFF.

The CDR3, as DNA: TGTGCCAGTAACCCCACAGGGGGCGGCTATGGCTACACCTTC. Protein: CASNPTGGGYGYTF. The genes are TRBV19 and TRBJ1-2; TRBD1 matches 9 bases. The CDR3 sequence is 14 residues long. V was clipped by 7 bases and J by 4 bases; unmatched bases: 7. The germline gives CDR1 LNHDA, CDR2 SQIVND (reference sequence).

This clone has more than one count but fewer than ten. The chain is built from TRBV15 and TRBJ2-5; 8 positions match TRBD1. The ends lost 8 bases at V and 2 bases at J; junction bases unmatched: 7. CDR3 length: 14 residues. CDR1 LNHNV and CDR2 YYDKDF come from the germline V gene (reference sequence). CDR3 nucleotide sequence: TGTGCCACCGGCCGGACAGGGATACAAGAGACCCAGTACTTC. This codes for CATGRTGIQETQYF.

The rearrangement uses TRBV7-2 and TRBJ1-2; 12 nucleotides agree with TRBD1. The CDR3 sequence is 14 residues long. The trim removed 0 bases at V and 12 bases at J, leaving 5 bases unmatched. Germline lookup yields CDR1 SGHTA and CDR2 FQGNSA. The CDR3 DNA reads TGTGCCAGCAGCTTAGCGCCCGGGACAGGGGGCAACACCTTC. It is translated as CASSLAPGTGGNTF. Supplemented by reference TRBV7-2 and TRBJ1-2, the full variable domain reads GAGVSQSPSNKVTEKGKDVELRCDPISGHTALYWYRQSLGQGLEFLIYFQGNSAPDKSGLPSDRFSAERTGGSVSTLTIQRTQQEDSAVYLCASSLAPGTGGNTFGSGTRLTVV.

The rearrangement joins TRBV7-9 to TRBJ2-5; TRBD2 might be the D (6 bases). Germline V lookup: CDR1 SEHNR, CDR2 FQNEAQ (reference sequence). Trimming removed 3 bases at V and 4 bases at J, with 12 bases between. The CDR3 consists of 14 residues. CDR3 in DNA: TGTGCCAGCAGCTTGGGGGGAATCGGAGAGACCCAGTACTTC. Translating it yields CASSLGGIGETQYF.

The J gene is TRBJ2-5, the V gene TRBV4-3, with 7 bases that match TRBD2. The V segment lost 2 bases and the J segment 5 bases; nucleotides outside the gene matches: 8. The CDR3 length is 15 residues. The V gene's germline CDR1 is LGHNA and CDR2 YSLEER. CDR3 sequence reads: CASSQSGGGGETQYF. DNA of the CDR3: TGCGCCAGCAGCCAATCAGGCGGGGGAGGGGAGACCCAGTACTTC.

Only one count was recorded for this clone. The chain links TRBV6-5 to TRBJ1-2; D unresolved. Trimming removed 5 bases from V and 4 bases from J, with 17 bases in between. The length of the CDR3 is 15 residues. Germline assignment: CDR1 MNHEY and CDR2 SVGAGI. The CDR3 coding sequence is TGTGCCAGCAGTGGTCCCGGGCCCCGGGGCTATGGCTACACCTTC. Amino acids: CASSGPGPRGYGYTF.

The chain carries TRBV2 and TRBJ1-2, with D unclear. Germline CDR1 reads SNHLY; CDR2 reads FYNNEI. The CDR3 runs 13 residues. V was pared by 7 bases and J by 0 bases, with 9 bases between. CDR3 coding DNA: TGTGCCAGCAAGGAGGGAGCTAACTATGGCTACACCTTC. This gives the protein CASKEGANYGYTF. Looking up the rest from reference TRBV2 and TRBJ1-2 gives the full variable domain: EPEVTQTPSHQVTQMGQEVILRCVPISNHLYFYWYRQILGQKVEFLVSFYNNEISEKSEIFDDQFSVERPDGSNFTLKIRSTKLEDSAMYFCASKEGANYGYTFGSGTRLTVV.

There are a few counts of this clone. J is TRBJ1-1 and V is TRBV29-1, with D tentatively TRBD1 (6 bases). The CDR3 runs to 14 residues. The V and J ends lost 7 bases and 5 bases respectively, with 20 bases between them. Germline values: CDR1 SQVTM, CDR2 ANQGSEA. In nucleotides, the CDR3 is TGCAGCGCTGAGAGTTCGGGCAGGGGAACTGAAGCTTTCTTT. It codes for CSAESSGRGTEAFF.

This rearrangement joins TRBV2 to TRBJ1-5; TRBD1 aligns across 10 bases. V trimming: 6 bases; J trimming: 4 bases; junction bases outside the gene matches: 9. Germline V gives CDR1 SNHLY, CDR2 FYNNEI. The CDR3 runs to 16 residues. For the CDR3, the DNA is TGTGCCAGCAGCTACTTGACAGGGGGCACGAATCAGCCCCAGCATTTT. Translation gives CASSYLTGGTNQPQHF. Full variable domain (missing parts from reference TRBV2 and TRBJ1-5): EPEVTQTPSHQVTQMGQEVILRCVPISNHLYFYWYRQILGQKVEFLVSFYNNEISEKSEIFDDQFSVERPDGSNFTLKIRSTKLEDSAMYFCASSYLTGGTNQPQHFGDGTRLSIL.

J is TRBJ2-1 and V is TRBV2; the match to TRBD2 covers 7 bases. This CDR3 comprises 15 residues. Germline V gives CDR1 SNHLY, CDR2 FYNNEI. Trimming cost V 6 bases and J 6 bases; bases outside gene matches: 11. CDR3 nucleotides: TGTGCCAGCAGCGACCTCGGTGCGGGGGTCAATGAGCAGTTCTTC. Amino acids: CASSDLGAGVNEQFF.

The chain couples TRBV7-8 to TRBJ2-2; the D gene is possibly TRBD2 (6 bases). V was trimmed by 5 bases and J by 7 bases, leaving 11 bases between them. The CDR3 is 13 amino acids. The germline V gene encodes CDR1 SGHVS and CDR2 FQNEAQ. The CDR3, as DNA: TGTGCCAGCAGCCTTTCGGGGGACGGGGAGCTGTTTTTT. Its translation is CASSLSGDGELFF.

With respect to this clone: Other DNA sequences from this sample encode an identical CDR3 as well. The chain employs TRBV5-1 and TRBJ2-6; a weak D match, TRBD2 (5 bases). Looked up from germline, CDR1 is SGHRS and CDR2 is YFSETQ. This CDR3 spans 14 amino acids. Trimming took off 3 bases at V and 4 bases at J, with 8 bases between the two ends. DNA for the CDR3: TGCGCCAGCAGCTCCCCGGGGGGGGCCAACGTCCTGACTTTC. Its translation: CASSSPGGANVLTF.

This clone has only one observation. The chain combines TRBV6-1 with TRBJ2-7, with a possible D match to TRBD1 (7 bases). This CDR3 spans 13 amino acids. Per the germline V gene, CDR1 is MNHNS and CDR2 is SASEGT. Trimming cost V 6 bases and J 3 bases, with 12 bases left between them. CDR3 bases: TGTGCCAGCAGCGGGGGACAGTACTACGAGCAGTACTTC. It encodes CASSGGQYYEQYF.

The CDR3 loop is CASSRGQGSNTGELFF. The CDR3 DNA reads as TGTGCCAGCAGCCGAGGACAGGGTTCGAACACCGGGGAGCTGTTTTTT. J is TRBJ2-2 and V is TRBV5-4, with 8 bases identical to TRBD1. V trimming: 4 bases; J trimming: 0 bases; junction bases outside the gene matches: 5. The germline V gene encodes CDR1 SGHNT and CDR2 YYREEE (reference sequence). The CDR3 totals 16 residues.

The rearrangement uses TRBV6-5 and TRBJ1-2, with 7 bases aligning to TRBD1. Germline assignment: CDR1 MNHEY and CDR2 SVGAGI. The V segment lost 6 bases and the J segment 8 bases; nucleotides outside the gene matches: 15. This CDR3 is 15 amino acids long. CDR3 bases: TGTGCCAGCAGGGCTCCGGGACAGTTGGCTGTGGGCTACACCTTC. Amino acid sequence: CASRAPGQLAVGYTF.

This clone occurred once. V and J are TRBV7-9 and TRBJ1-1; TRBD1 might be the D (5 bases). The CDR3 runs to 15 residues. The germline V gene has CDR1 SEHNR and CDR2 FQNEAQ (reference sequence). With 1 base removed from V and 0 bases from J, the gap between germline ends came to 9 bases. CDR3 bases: TGTGCCAGCAGCTTAGATTTGGGGCTGAACACTGAAGCTTTCTTT. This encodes CASSLDLGLNTEAFF.

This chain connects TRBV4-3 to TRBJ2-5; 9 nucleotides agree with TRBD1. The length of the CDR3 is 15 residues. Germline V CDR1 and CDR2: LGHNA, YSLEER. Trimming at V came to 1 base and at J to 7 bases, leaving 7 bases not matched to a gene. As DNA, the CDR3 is TGCGCCAGCAGCCAAGGTCCCGCGACAGGGGGGACCCAGTACTTC. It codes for CASSQGPATGGTQYF.

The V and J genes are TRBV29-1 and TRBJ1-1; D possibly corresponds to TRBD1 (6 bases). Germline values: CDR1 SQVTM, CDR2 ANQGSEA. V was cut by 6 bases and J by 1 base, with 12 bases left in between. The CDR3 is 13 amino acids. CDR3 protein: CSVPDRTNTEAFF. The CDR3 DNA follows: TGCAGCGTACCTGACAGGACGAACACTGAAGCTTTCTTT.

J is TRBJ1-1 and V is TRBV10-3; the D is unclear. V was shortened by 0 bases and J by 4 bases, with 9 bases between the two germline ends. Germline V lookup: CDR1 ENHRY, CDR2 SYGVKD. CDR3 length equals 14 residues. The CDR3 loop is CAISESTVGTEAFF. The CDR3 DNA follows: TGTGCCATCAGTGAGTCTACAGTCGGCACTGAAGCTTTCTTT.

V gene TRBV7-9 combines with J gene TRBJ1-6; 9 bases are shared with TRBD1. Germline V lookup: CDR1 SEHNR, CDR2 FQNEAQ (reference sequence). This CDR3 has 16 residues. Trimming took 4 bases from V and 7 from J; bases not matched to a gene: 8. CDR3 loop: CASSSWRTGENSPLHF. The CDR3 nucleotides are TGTGCCAGCAGCTCCTGGAGGACAGGGGAAAATTCACCCCTCCACTTT.

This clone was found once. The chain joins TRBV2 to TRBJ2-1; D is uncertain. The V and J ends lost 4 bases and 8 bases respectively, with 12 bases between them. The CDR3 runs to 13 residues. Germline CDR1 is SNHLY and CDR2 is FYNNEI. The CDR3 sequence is CASSVLLDDEQFF. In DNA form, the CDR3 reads TGTGCCAGCAGTGTACTCCTAGACGATGAGCAGTTCTTC.

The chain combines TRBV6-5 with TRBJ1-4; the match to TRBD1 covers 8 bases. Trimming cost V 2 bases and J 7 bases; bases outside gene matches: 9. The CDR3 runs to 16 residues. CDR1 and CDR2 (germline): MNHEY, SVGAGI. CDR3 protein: CASSYGTGGSGEKLFF. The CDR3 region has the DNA TGTGCCAGCAGTTACGGGACAGGAGGTAGTGGTGAAAAACTGTTTTTT.

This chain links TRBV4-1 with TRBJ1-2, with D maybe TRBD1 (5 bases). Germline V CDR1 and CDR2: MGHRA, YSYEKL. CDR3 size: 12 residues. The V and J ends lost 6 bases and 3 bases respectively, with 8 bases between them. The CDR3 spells CASRGGDYGYTF. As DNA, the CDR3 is TGCGCCAGCAGGGGGGGAGACTATGGCTACACCTTC.